The clone carrying this TCR beta chain was found a few times. This CDR3 contains 15 residues. V was cut by 0 bases and J by 1 base, with 10 bases left in between. CDR1 is SGDLS, CDR2 YYNGEE, per germline. This specimen comes from a study of T-cell reconstitution after alpha-beta-depleted transplantation in children. Preparation of the TCRbeta library involved a method that used unique molecular identifiers. TCRdb re-analysed the PCR reads in MiXCR, keeping a single row per CDR3 protein. This table has around 380,000 distinct CDR3 sequences, 11% appearing once. The genes are TRBV9 and TRBJ2-5; D gene unclear. Material: PBMCs from the stem cell graft donor, obtained from the stem cell graft. The sequence derives from a human donor who donated a stem cell graft to a child with acute myeloid leukemia. The CDR3 bases are TGTGCCAGCAGCGTAGTTGGCCGTTTCCAAGAGACCCAGTACTTC. It yields the protein CASSVVGRFQETQYF.